The following is a T cell receptor beta chain sequence with its context. These data come from a study of monozygotic twins with inflammatory bowel disease. TCRdb derives one entry per CDR3 protein from the 5' RACE reads, leaving out DNA. Recorded for this sample: 330,000 or so distinct CDR3 sequences. Per the germline V gene, CDR1 is MNHEY and CDR2 is SMNVEV (reference sequence). CDR3 length equals 13 residues. The chain recombines TRBV27 with TRBJ2-1; without DNA, the TCRdb call of TRBD1 cannot be checked. The source is a human donor with ulcerative colitis or Crohn's disease, or a healthy co-twin of an affected twin (not recorded which). Sequencing was performed on blood. The CDR3 protein is CASSSDSKDEQFF.